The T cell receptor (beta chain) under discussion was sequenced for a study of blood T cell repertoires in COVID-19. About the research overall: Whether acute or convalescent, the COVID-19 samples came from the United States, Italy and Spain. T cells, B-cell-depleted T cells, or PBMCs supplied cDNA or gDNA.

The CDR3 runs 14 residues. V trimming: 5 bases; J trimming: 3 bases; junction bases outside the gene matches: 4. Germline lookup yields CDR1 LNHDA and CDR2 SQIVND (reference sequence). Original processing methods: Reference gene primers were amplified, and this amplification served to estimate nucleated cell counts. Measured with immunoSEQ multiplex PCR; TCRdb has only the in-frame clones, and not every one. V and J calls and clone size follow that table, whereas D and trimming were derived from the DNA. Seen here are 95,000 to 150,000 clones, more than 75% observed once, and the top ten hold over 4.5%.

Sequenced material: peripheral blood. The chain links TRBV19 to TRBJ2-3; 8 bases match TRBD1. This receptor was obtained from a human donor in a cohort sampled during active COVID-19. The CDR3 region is CASSRTGGTDTQYF. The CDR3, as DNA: TGTGCCAGTAGTCGAACAGGGGGGACAGATACGCAGTATTTT.